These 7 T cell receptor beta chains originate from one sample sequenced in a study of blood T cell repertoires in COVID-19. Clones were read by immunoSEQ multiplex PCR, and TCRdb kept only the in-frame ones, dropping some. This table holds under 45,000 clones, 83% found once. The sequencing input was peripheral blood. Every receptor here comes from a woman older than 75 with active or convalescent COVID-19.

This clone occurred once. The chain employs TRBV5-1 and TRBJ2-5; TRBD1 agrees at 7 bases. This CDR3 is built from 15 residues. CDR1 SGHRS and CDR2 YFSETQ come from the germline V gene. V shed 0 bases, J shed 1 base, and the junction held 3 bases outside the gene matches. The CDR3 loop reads CASSLGDSSQETQYF. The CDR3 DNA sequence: TGCGCCAGCAGCTTGGGGGACAGCAGCCAAGAGACCCAGTACTTC.

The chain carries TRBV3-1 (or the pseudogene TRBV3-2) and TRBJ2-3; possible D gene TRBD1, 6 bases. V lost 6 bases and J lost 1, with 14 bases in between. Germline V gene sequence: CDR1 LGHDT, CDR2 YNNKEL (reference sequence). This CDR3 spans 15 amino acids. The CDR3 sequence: CASSQSGAGTDTQYF. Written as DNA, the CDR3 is TGTGCCAGCAGTCAGTCAGGGGCCGGCACAGATACGCAGTATTTT.

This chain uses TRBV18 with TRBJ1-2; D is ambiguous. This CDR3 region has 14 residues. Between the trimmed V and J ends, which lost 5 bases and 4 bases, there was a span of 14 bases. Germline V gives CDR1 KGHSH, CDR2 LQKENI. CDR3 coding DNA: TGTGCCAGCTCATTGGACTCCCGGTCCTATGGCTACACCTTC. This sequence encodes CASSLDSRSYGYTF.

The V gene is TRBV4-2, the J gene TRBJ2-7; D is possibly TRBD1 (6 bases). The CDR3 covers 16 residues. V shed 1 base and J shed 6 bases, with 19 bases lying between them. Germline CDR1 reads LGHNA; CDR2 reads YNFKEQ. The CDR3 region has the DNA TGTGCCAGCAGCCAAGTTGCTCTGGGACACAGTAGCGAGCAGTACTTC. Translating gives CASSQVALGHSSEQYF.

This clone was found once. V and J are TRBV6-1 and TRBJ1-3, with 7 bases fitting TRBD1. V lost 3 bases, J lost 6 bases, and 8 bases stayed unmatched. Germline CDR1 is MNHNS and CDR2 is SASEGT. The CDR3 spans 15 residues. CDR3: CASSDLLTGSNTIYF. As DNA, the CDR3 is TGTGCCAGCAGTGACCTTTTGACAGGGTCAAACACCATATATTTT.

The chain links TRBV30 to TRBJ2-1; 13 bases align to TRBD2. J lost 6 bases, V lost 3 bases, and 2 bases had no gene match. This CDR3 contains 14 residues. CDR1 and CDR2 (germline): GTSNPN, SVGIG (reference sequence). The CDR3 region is CAWRTSGRFNEQFF. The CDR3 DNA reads TGTGCCTGGAGGACTAGCGGGAGGTTCAATGAGCAGTTCTTC.

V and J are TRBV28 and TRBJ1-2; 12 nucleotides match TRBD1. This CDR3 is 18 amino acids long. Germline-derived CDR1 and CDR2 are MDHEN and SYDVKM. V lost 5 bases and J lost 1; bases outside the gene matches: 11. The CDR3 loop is CASSTPGQGARGNYGYTF. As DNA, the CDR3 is TGTGCCAGCAGTACCCCGGGACAGGGGGCTCGGGGTAACTATGGCTACACCTTC.